This TCR beta chain came from a study of blood T cells in healthy people across ages (dated by TCRdb to the mid-2010s). With respect to the entire study: In model experiments, roughly one uniquely barcoded TCR beta cDNA molecule per two T cells was captured by template switching. To track age-related changes in TCR beta repertoire diversity, the study relied on deep sequencing normalized with unique cDNA molecular identifiers. The donors were divided into four age groups: young (average around 16 years), middle-aged (about 41), aged (around 59) and long-lived (nearly 85). Using the same blood draw, the study looked at two additional independent replicas of 1 million unique cDNA reads for two donors, one aged 18 to 30 and the other aged 80 or older.

Overall study outcomes, separate from this receptor: Compared with the aged group, the long-lived group had more naive CD4+ T cells, fewer expanded clones and increased TCR diversity, suggesting age selection. Observed TCR beta diversity per million T cells fell roughly linearly with age, and a significant reduction was already apparent by age roughly 40. Observed TCR beta diversity correlated strongly with the percentage of naive T cells measured by flow cytometry. Bulk unsorted PBMC profiling prevented conclusive comparison of naive and antigen-experienced compartments. The CMV infection status of donors was not known, potentially confounding age-related changes in expanded clonotypes. Estimates of total diversity based on one million sequenced T cells were considered lower bounds and underestimates.

Donors were 39 systemically healthy Caucasian individuals from Russia aged roughly 6 to 100 years. Each donor gave approximately 9.3 milliliters of peripheral blood, collected into EDTA-treated Vacutainer tubes. Ficoll-Paque density-gradient centrifugation was used to isolate PBMCs, with at least 6 million per sample. Trizol reagent was used to extract total RNA from the PBMCs, yielding at least 6 micrograms per sample. The percentages of naive CD45RAhigh/CD27high T cells were determined by flow cytometry on a PBMC aliquot from every donor. The library relied on 5' RACE. TCRdb names Illumina HiSeq 2500 as the instrument used. The second PCR ran for about 7 to 11 cycles and used a J-beta primer mix along with a sample-barcoded 5' primer. A template-switch 5' adaptor carrying 12 random nucleotides introduced a unique molecular identifier onto each TCR beta cDNA molecule. Each sample yielded at least 2.5 million CDR3-containing paired-end reads. All of the RNA was converted into first-strand cDNA using the Mint cDNA synthesis kit, with a TRBC-specific oligonucleotide serving as the primer. After uracil-DNA glycosylase treatment, a first 18-cycle PCR used universal primers M1SS and BC2_uni_R on all cDNA. As for the authors' bioinformatics: For normalization, 1 million high-quality reads were randomly selected from each sample, with every read carrying a distinct molecular identifier. Reads with shared molecular identifiers were discarded instead of being binned into consensus sequences. MiTCR, run with a Q25 quality threshold and the strictest error-elimination algorithm, handled CDR3 identification, clonotype clustering and error correction. A nonparametric unseen species model using Euler transformation provided a lower-bound estimate of total TCR beta diversity. The public reads were reprocessed in TCRdb via fastp at Q25 and MiXCR, keeping in-frame beta chains. Merged by CDR3 protein, the rows form single entries marked with the most common genes and DNA. These V and J calls are TCRdb output, not the study's own analysis. This sample comprises 750,000 to 1,000,000 distinct CDR3 sequences, 25% to 30% of them detected only once. The top ten hold 9.5% to 13% of the sample.

V drops 5 bases and J drops 8 bases, leaving 6 bases in between. The CDR1 and CDR2 encoded by the germline V gene (reference sequence) are DFQATT and SNEGSKA. The CDR3 covers 10 residues, taking in both the cysteine and the phenylalanine. Only the CDR3 region is kept as DNA, spanning 30 bases read in frame from base 1. This clonotype has a handful of counts. Its target antigen remains unknown. No much larger clonotype is one base removed from it; base qualities were not supplied. These sequences were also reported in another study, on T cells of mothers and their children. As described in the second report: Nine systemically healthy Caucasian individuals, comprising three mothers and their six children, were included as donors. cDNA synthesis consumed the entire amount of extracted RNA, loaded at approximately 1.5 ug RNA in each 15 ul reaction. In the second PCR, the M1S primer added sample barcodes and 2-4 random nucleotides. Over 8.5 million TCR beta CDR3 reads came from each mother, compared with around 3 million reads from each child. Thymic selection similarly shapes TCR recombination output in related and unrelated pairs, with minor effect from inherited differences. Normalized repertoire overlap in related mother-child pairs was always slightly higher than in unrelated mother-child pairs, but the difference was never significant. Persistent microchimeric T cell clones were not detected, at a sensitivity of about 99 clones per million clonotypes. The study used deep NGS to compare TCR beta repertoires of mothers and children, seeking features distinguishing related mother-child pairs from unrelated individuals. Mothers averaged about 37 +/- 4 years of age and children averaged approximately 12 +/- 4 years. After adapters were ligated using NEBNext reagents, the libraries underwent 100+100 nt paired-end sequencing on an Illumina HiSeq 2000. To avoid cross-contamination, the mother libraries and the child libraries were prepared a month apart and sequenced in separate runs. Each donor had between about 500,000 and 2,100,000 distinct TCR beta clonotypes identified. Naive TCR beta clonotypes were estimated from low-frequency clonotypes matched to each donor's FACS-determined naive share, without sorting.

Input material: blood. Rearrangement joined TRBV20-1 to TRBJ1-4; the D gene cannot be resolved reliably. The clonotype originates from a woman between 35 and 50 years old in good health. The CDR3 region has the sequence CSAVGEKLFF. The nucleotide sequence is given as TGCAGTGCTGTAGGGGAAAAACTGTTTTTT.